This TCR beta chain was recovered during a study of T-cell reconstitution after alpha-beta-depleted transplantation in children. CDR3 length: 15 amino acids. V was clipped by 6 bases and J by 6 bases, with 21 bases between them. The germline V gene encodes CDR1 LNHDA and CDR2 SQIVND (reference sequence). Preparation of the TCRbeta library used unique molecular identifiers. TCRdb recomputed calls from the PCR reads with MiXCR, one row per CDR3 protein. The table lists some 240,000 distinct CDR3 sequences, 9.7% of them singletons. Sequenced here: PBMCs from the stem cell graft donor, sampled from the stem cell graft. The chain recombines TRBV19 with TRBJ2-7, with D uncertain. This receptor was identified in a human donor who donated a stem cell graft to a child with SCID. CDR3 bases: TGTGCCAGTAGCTCCAAGTCCCCGGGCGCCGGCGAGCAGTACTTC. Translation: CASSSKSPGAGEQYF.